The rows below give T cell receptor beta chains drawn from one sample of a study of blood T cell repertoires in COVID-19. This table comes from immunoSEQ multiplex PCR, and its TCRdb copy is limited to in-frame clones, with some not included. The sample records around 160,000 clones, more than 75% being singletons. The sequenced material came from peripheral blood. The receptors were sampled from a human donor with acute or convalescent COVID-19. The donor label of this sample is uncertain. The CDR3 runs from the conserved cysteine through the conserved F or W. Each record gives: V gene, clone size, J gene, D gene, CDR3 DNA, CDR3 protein. D genes are given only for firm matches. Clone size is stated in some rows and not others, as once, few, many or a class when expanded.

TRBV7-2	NA	TRBJ1-2	TRBD1	TGTGCCAGCAGCATTAACAGGGGCGGCTACACCTTC	CASSINRGGYTF
TRBV11-2	NA	TRBJ1-4	NA	TGTGCCAGCAGCCCATACATCTCACAGAATGAAAAACTGTTTTTT	CASSPYISQNEKLFF
TRBV5-1	NA	TRBJ2-7	TRBD2	TGCGCCAGCAGCTTGGGTGGAGCGGGGGACCTCTACGAGCAGTACTTC	CASSLGGAGDLYEQYF
TRBV11-2	NA	TRBJ1-6	TRBD1	TGTGCCAGCAGCCCCAACAGGGGAAATAATTCACCCCTCCACTTT	CASSPNRGNNSPLHF
TRBV6-5	NA	TRBJ2-6	NA	TGTGCCAGCAGTTTAACAGGCAATACTGGGGCCAACGTCCTGACTTTC	CASSLTGNTGANVLTF
TRBV30	NA	TRBJ1-4	NA	TGTGCCTGGAGTGGCTGGCAGGGGAATGAAAAACTGTTTTTT	CAWSGWQGNEKLFF
TRBV7-2	NA	TRBJ2-5	TRBD1	TGTGCCAGCAGCTCCGGACAGGTGAAATCAGAGACCCAGTACTTC	CASSSGQVKSETQYF
TRBV27	NA	TRBJ1-5	NA	TGTGCCAGCAGGCGACAGAGCGCGAGTCAGCCCCAGCATTTT	CASRRQSASQPQHF
TRBV4-2	NA	TRBJ1-5	NA	TGTGCCAGCAGCCAGGGCTACAGGGAGAATCAGCCCCAGCATTTT	CASSQGYRENQPQHF
TRBV19	NA	TRBJ1-2	NA	TGTGCCAGTAGCCCCGCGGACAGTAACTATGGCTACACCTTC	CASSPADSNYGYTF
TRBV29-1	NA	TRBJ1-2	TRBD1	TGCAGCGTTGAAGTGGGGGGACAGGCGATTGGTGATAGAGGCTACACCTTC	CSVEVGGQAIGDRGYTF
TRBV11-2	NA	TRBJ2-3	TRBD1	TGTGCCAGCAGCTTAGTCCGGGACAGGGTTTTTACGCAGTATTTT	CASSLVRDRVFTQYF
TRBV3-1/TRBV3-2	NA	TRBJ1-2	TRBD1	TGTGCCAGCAGCCAATTGGACAGGGGAGCCTATGGCTACACCTTC	CASSQLDRGAYGYTF
TRBV6-1	once	TRBJ1-5	NA	TGTGCCAGCAGTGAACCGGGACGGGGGGTGGATCAGCCCCAGCATTTT	CASSEPGRGVDQPQHF
TRBV4-1	NA	TRBJ1-6	NA	TGCGCCAGCAGCTCAGATGGGCATTCACCCCTCCACTTT	CASSSDGHSPLHF